This entry features one T cell receptor beta chain sequence. This CDR3 has 18 amino acids. Trimming removed 1 base from V and 0 bases from J, with 19 bases in between. Germline lookup yields CDR1 GTSNPN and CDR2 SVGIG (reference sequence). The assay was immunoSEQ multiplex PCR, and TCRdb's table has in-frame clones only and misses some. The sample includes 77,000 or so clones, about 92% seen only once; the top ten take 0.53%. The sample belongs to a study of OX40 agonist ivuxolimab in advanced cancers. The source material was CD4+ or CD8+ T cells sorted from blood, sampled in a trial of the OX40 agonist ivuxolimab. This sequence originates from an adult with an advanced solid tumor such as melanoma, head and neck, liver or kidney cancer. The rearrangement uses TRBV30 and TRBJ1-5, with unresolved D. The CDR3 DNA sequence: TGTGCCTGGAGTGACACTCCGGGATCCTCTTATAGCAATCAGCCCCAGCATTTT. Protein sequence: CAWSDTPGSSYSNQPQHF.